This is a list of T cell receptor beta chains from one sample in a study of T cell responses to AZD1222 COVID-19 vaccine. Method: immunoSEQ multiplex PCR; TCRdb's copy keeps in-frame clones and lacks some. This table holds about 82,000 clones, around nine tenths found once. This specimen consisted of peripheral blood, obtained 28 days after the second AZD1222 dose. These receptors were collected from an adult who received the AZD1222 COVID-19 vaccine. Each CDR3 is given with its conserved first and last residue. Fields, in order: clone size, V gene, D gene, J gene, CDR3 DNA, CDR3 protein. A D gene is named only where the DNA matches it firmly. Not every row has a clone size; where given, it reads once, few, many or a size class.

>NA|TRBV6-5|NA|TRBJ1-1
TGTGCCAGCAGTTATCAGGGAGGGAACACTGAAGCTTTCTTT
CASSYQGGNTEAFF
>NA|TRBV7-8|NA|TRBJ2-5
TGTGCCAGCAGCTTAGGGGGGGCAGGGACTTTAGAGACCCAGTACTTC
CASSLGGAGTLETQYF
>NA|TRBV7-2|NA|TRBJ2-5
TGTGCCAGCAGCCCACAGGGTGTAAGGGAGACCCAGTACTTC
CASSPQGVRETQYF
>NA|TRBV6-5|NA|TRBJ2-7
TGTGCCAGCAGAGCAAGGGAGCTTAGGTCTGAGCAGTACTTC
CASRARELRSEQYF
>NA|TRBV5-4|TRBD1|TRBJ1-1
TGTGCCAGCAGCCCCCTGGGGGGACAGGGAGCCTTTGAAGCTTTCTTT
CASSPLGGQGAFEAFF
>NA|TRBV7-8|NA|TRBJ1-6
TGTGCCAGCAGCTCATCGGGAGGGAACTATAATTCACCCCTCCACTTT
CASSSSGGNYNSPLHF
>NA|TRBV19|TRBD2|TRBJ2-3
TGTGCCAGTAGTTACGGACTAGCGGGGGGGCCTGCTAGCACAGATACGCAGTATTTT
CASSYGLAGGPASTDTQYF
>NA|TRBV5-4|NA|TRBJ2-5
TGTGCCAGCAGCCGGCGGGGACTGCAAGAGACCCAGTACTTC
CASSRRGLQETQYF
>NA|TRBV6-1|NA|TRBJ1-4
TGTGCCAGCAGTGCAGACTCGTCTCCAGGAGCAACTAATGAAAAACTGTTTTTT
CASSADSSPGATNEKLFF
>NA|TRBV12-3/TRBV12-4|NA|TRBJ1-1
TGTGCCAGCACTTACGGGGTCACCACTGAAGCTTTCTTT
CASTYGVTTEAFF
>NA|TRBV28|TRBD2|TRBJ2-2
TGTGCCAGCAGCTCCACGACTAGCGGGGGGGCCCCGGCCGGGGAGCTGTTTTTT
CASSSTTSGGAPAGELFF
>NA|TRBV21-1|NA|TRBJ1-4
TGTGCCAGCAGCAAACTGAGGACCTGGGCTGAAAAACTGTTTTTT
CASSKLRTWAEKLFF
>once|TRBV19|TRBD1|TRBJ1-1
TGTGCCAGTAGCCACCGGGACAGAAGCCCGAGGACTGAAGCTTTCTTT
CASSHRDRSPRTEAFF
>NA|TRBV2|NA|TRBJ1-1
TGTGCCAGCAGTGAATCTGCCCGGGGGCGAAACACTGAAGCTTTCTTT
CASSESARGRNTEAFF
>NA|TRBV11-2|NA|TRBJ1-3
TGTGCCAGCAGCTTAGTCGGTCGGGGCACGGCTGGAAACACCATATATTTT
CASSLVGRGTAGNTIYF
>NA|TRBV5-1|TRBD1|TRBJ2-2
TGCGCCAGCAGCTTCGACAGGGGGTGGACCGGGGAGCTGTTTTTT
CASSFDRGWTGELFF
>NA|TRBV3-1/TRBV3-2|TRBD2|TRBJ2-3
TGTGCCAGCAGCCATTATCAACGGGTAGCGGGGGGGGATACGCAGTATTTT
CASSHYQRVAGGDTQYF
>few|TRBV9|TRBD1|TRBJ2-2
TGTGCCAGCAGCGTAGCCACAGGGGGCTTATACGGGGAGCTGTTTTTT
CASSVATGGLYGELFF
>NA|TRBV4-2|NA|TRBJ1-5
TGTGCCAGCAGCCAAGATGAGGGGGAGTATAGCAATCAGCCCCAGCATTTT
CASSQDEGEYSNQPQHF
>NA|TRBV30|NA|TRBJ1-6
TGTGCCTGGAGTTGGGGGGCCGAAAATTCACCCCTCCACTTT
CAWSWGAENSPLHF
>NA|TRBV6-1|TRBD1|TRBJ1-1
TGTGCCAGCAGTGAAGGGGACAGCGGGCCTAATGAAGCTTTCTTT
CASSEGDSGPNEAFF
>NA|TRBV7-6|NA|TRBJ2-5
TGTGCCAGCAGCTTAGCGGGTTCGAGACAAGAGACCCAGTACTTC
CASSLAGSRQETQYF
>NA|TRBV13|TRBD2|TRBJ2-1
TGTGCCAGCAGCGGTAGCGGGGGGGCCTTGTGGGATGAGCAGTTCTTC
CASSGSGGALWDEQFF